This TCR beta chain came from a study of T cell responses to AZD1222 COVID-19 vaccine. Notes on the study in general: Spike regions recognized by vaccine-associated CD4 TCRs spanned the protein, led by 160-218 and 743-854. The sample set comprised mostly white British donors with more females, and clonal diversity was possibly underestimated.

From germline, CDR1 is SEHNR and CDR2 FQNEAQ (reference sequence). Germline trimming cut 1 base from V and 7 bases from J; bases unmatched to any gene: 2. CDR3 length equals 14 residues. On this clone: Its antigen is still unknown.

Sequenced by immunoSEQ multiplex PCR; TCRdb stores in-frame clones only, minus some. The table shows about 110,000 clones, with roughly 90% occurring only once. The specimen comprised peripheral blood, sampled on day 0 of AZD1222 vaccination. This TCR was sampled from an adult in good health. The rearrangement joins TRBV7-9 to TRBJ2-1; 9 nucleotides line up with TRBD2. Here the CDR3 DNA reads TGTGCCAGCAGCTTAGTACTAGCGGGTAATGAGCAGTTCTTC. Protein sequence: CASSLVLAGNEQFF. Drawing the rest from reference TRBV7-9 and TRBJ2-1, the complete variable domain is DTGVSQNPRHKITKRGQNVTFRCDPISEHNRLYWYRQTLGQGPEFLTYFQNEAQLEKSRLLSDRFSAERPKGSFSTLEIQRTEQGDSAMYLCASSLVLAGNEQFFGPGTRLTVL.